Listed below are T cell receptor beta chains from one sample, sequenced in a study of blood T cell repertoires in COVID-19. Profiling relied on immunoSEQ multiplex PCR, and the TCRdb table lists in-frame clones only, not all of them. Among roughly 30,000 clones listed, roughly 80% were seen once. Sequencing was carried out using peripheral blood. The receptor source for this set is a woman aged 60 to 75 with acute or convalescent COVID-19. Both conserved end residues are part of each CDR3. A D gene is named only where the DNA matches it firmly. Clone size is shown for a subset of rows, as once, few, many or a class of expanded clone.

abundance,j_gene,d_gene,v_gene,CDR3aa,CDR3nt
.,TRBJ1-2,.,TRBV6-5,CASGPTGPANYGYTF,TGTGCCAGCGGACCAACAGGCCCAGCTAACTATGGCTACACCTTC
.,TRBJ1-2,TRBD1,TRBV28,CASSSHRGYYGYTF,TGTGCCAGCAGTTCCCACAGGGGGTATTATGGCTACACCTTC
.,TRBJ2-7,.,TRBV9,CASSVASSSEQYF,TGTGCCAGCAGCGTGGCTAGCTCCTCCGAGCAGTACTTC
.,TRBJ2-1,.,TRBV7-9,CASSSSWRGPSYNEQFF,TGTGCCAGCAGCTCCTCCTGGCGGGGACCCTCCTACAATGAGCAGTTCTTC
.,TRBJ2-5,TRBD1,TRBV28,CASSSITGVLRETQYF,TGTGCCAGCAGTTCCATTACAGGGGTGCTAAGAGAGACCCAGTACTTC
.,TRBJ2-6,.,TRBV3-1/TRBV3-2,CASQGSGANVLTF,TGTGCCAGTCAGGGCTCTGGGGCCAACGTCCTGACTTTC
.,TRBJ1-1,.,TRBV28,CASLSTGQNTEAFF,TGTGCCAGCCTTTCTACGGGACAGAACACTGAAGCTTTCTTT
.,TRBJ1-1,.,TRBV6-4,CASRRTSGGAGNEAFF,TGTGCCAGCAGGCGCACCTCGGGGGGCGCAGGGAATGAAGCTTTCTTT
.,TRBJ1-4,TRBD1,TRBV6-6,CASSYGSRDRDQLFF,TGTGCCAGCAGTTATGGGTCCCGGGACAGGGATCAACTGTTTTTT
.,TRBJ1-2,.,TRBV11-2,CASSLDASTGFRNYGYTF,TGTGCCAGCAGCTTAGACGCATCAACAGGGTTCCGTAACTATGGCTACACCTTC
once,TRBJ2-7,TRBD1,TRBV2,CASRAADRGIYEQYF,TGTGCCAGCAGGGCTGCGGACAGGGGGATCTACGAGCAGTACTTC
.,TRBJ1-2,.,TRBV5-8,CASSARTNYGYTF,TGTGCCAGCAGCGCCAGGACTAACTATGGCTACACCTTC
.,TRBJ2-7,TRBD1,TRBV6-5,CASRLGQGKNEQYF,TGTGCCAGCAGATTAGGACAGGGTAAGAACGAGCAGTACTTC
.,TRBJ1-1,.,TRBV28,CASSYWNTEAFF,TGTGCCAGCAGTTACTGGAACACTGAAGCTTTCTTT
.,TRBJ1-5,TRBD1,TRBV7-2,CASSLDRVVQPQHF,TGTGCCAGCAGCCTAGACAGGGTGGTTCAGCCCCAGCATTTT
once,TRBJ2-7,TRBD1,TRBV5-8,CASSLDTGQGFHEQYF,TGTGCCAGCAGCTTAGATACGGGACAGGGGTTCCACGAGCAGTACTTC
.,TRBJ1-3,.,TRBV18,CASSPVQRVEGASGNTIYF,TGTGCCAGCTCACCAGTACAACGGGTAGAGGGCGCCTCTGGAAACACCATATATTTT
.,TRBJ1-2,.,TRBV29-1,CSATGWEFYGYTF,TGCAGCGCAACGGGGTGGGAGTTCTATGGCTACACCTTC
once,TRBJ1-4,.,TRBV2,CASRRWGGATNEKLFF,TGTGCCAGCAGGCGATGGGGGGGGGCAACTAATGAAAAACTGTTTTTT
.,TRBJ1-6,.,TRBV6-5,CASRQGGSYNSPLHF,TGTGCCAGCAGGCAAGGGGGTTCCTATAATTCACCCCTCCACTTT
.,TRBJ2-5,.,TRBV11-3,CASSLSGGTETQYF,TGTGCCAGCAGCCTTAGTGGGGGGACGGAGACCCAGTACTTC
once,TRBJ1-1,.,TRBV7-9,CASSLTGYTEAFF,TGTGCCAGCAGCCTAACAGGCTACACTGAAGCTTTCTTT
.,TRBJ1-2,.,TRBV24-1,CATSEGSRGYTF,TGTGCCACCAGTGAGGGCTCAAGGGGCTACACCTTC
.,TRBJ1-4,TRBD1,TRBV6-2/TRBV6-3,CASSSGQATNEKLFF,TGTGCCAGCAGTTCCGGACAGGCAACTAATGAAAAACTGTTTTTT
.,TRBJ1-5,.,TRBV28,CASSLPGTQSGPQHF,TGTGCCAGCAGCCTACCCGGGACACAGTCGGGCCCCCAGCATTTT
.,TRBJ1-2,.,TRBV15,CATSREVGGAPGYTF,TGTGCCACCAGCAGAGAGGTGGGGGGAGCCCCGGGCTACACCTTC
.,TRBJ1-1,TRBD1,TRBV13,CASSPRGPTEAFF,TGTGCCAGCAGCCCCAGGGGGCCCACTGAAGCTTTCTTT
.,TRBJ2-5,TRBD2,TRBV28,CASSLTGGGQETQYF,TGTGCCAGCAGTTTAACGGGGGGAGGACAAGAGACCCAGTACTTC
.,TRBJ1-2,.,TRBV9,CASRDSGGGYTF,TGTGCCAGCAGGGATTCTGGAGGCGGCTACACCTTC
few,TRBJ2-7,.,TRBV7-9,CASSLGLDYEQYF,TGTGCCAGCAGCCTGGGACTCGACTACGAGCAGTACTTC
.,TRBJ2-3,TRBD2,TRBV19,CASSSPLGGGVRANTQYF,TGTGCCAGTAGTTCCCCGCTTGGCGGGGGGGTTCGTGCAAATACGCAGTATTTT
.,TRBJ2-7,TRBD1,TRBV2,CASRRQGSSYEQYF,TGTGCCAGCAGAAGACAGGGTAGCTCCTACGAGCAGTACTTC
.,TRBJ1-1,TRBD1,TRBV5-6,CASSSDRGWTEAFF,TGTGCCAGCAGCTCCGACAGGGGGTGGACTGAAGCTTTCTTT
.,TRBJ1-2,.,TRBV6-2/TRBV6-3,CASSLGPGTTLLYGYTF,TGTGCCAGCAGTTTAGGTCCCGGAACGACTTTACTTTATGGCTACACCTTC
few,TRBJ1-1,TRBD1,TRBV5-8,CASSLGTVNLNTEAFF,TGTGCCAGCAGCTTAGGGACAGTAAACCTGAACACTGAAGCTTTCTTT
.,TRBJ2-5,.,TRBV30,CAWSPGHLGETQYF,TGTGCCTGGAGCCCGGGACACCTTGGAGAGACCCAGTACTTC
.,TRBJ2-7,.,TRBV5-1,CASSLLPVYEQYF,TGCGCCAGCAGCTTGCTCCCGGTCTACGAGCAGTACTTC
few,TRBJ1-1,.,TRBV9,CASSPMNTEAFF,TGTGCCAGCAGCCCTATGAACACTGAAGCTTTCTTT
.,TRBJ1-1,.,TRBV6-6,CASSLDRNTEAFF,TGTGCCAGCAGTTTAGACAGGAACACTGAAGCTTTCTTT
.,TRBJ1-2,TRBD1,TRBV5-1,CASSLGDSPNYGYTF,TGCGCCAGCAGCTTGGGGGACAGCCCCAACTATGGCTACACCTTC
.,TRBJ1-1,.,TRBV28,CASSTPTGVRITEAFF,TGTGCCAGCAGTACACCTACCGGGGTCAGGATCACTGAAGCTTTCTTT
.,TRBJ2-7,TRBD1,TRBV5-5,CASSLVRGPYEQYF,TGTGCCAGCAGCTTGGTGAGGGGGCCCTACGAGCAGTACTTC
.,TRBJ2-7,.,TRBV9,CASSVGGQNYEQYF,TGTGCCAGCAGCGTCGGGGGTCAGAACTACGAGCAGTACTTC
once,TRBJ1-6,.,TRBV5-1,CASSLRDRSGGSSYNSPLHF,TGCGCCAGCAGCCTACGCGACAGAAGTGGAGGGAGCTCCTATAATTCACCCCTCCACTTT
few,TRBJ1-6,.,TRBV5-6,CASSPTNRVNSSPLHF,TGTGCCAGCAGCCCAACCAACAGGGTTAATAGTTCACCCCTCCACTTT
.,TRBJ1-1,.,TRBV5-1,CASSLAFVTDTEAFF,TGCGCCAGCAGCTTGGCCTTTGTGACAGACACTGAAGCTTTCTTT
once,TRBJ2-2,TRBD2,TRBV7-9,CASSVTSGGTGELFF,TGTGCCAGCAGCGTAACTAGCGGGGGCACCGGGGAGCTGTTTTTT
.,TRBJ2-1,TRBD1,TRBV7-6,CASSPRTGGYNEQFF,TGTGCCAGCAGCCCCAGGACAGGGGGGTACAATGAGCAGTTCTTC
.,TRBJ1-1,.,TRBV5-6,CASSLVSPGLDTEAFF,TGTGCCAGCAGCTTGGTTAGTCCGGGGTTGGACACTGAAGCTTTCTTT
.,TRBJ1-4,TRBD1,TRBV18,CASSPVGQGVQKLFF,TGTGCCAGCTCACCAGTGGGACAGGGGGTTCAAAAACTGTTTTTT
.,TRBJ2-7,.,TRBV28,CASSLGQGRGEQYF,TGTGCCAGCAGTTTAGGGCAGGGTCGCGGCGAGCAGTACTTC
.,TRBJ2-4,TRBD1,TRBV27,CASSSPGTGKNIQYF,TGTGCCAGCAGTTCCCCCGGGACAGGGAAAAACATTCAGTACTTC
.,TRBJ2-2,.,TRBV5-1,CASSLPLASGELFF,TGCGCCAGCAGCCTCCCATTAGCCTCCGGGGAGCTGTTTTTT
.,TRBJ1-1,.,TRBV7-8,CASSLVSQNTEAFF,TGTGCCAGCAGCTTAGTTTCACAGAACACTGAAGCTTTCTTT
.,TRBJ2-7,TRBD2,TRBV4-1,CASSQGGGTYEQYF,TGCGCCAGCAGCCAAGGCGGGGGGACCTACGAGCAGTACTTC